This is a list of T cell receptor beta chains from one sample in a study of blood T cell repertoires in COVID-19. Repertoires were generated with immunoSEQ multiplex PCR, while TCRdb's copy carries only in-frame clones and drops some. The sample holds around 130,000 clones; around 84% are singletons and the top ten take around 9.5%. The sequenced sample consisted of peripheral blood. The receptors stem from a man aged 30-40 years with COVID-19, enrolled during active disease. Each CDR3 is given with its conserved first and last residue.

v_call: TRBV6-5; j_call: TRBJ2-3; cdr3_length: 14; cdr3_aa: CASRGRVSTDTQYF
v_call: TRBV9; j_call: TRBJ1-1; cdr3_length: 14; cdr3_aa: CASSAGQINTEAFF
v_call: TRBV6-5; j_call: TRBJ1-6; cdr3_length: 16; cdr3_aa: CASSYLGNRDNSPLHF
v_call: TRBV9; j_call: TRBJ2-3; cdr3_length: 20; cdr3_aa: CASSVASHLGTPVRTDTQYF
v_call: TRBV6-1; j_call: TRBJ1-4; cdr3_length: 14; cdr3_aa: CASSDTGGDEKLFF
v_call: TRBV28; j_call: TRBJ2-7; cdr3_length: 13; cdr3_aa: CASSKQGRHEQYF
v_call: TRBV6-5; j_call: TRBJ2-7; cdr3_length: 14; cdr3_aa: CASSSGGLADEQYF
v_call: TRBV18; j_call: TRBJ2-5; cdr3_length: 14; cdr3_aa: CASSLTGRQETQYF
v_call: TRBV6-5; j_call: TRBJ1-1; cdr3_length: 12; cdr3_aa: CASRSTVTEAFF
v_call: TRBV25-1; j_call: TRBJ1-2; cdr3_length: 12; cdr3_aa: CASSDQTGGYTF
v_call: TRBV2; j_call: TRBJ2-3; cdr3_length: 15; cdr3_aa: CASSGAAGVGGTQYF
v_call: TRBV6-6; j_call: TRBJ2-7; cdr3_length: 15; cdr3_aa: CASTFSWEGQNEQYF
v_call: TRBV5-1; j_call: TRBJ1-2; cdr3_length: 14; cdr3_aa: CASTNRDANYGYTF
v_call: TRBV5-1; j_call: TRBJ2-2; cdr3_length: 15; cdr3_aa: CASTEAGALTGELFF
v_call: TRBV30; j_call: TRBJ2-5; cdr3_length: 13; cdr3_aa: CAWRAGGPETQYF
v_call: TRBV28; j_call: TRBJ2-7; cdr3_length: 15; cdr3_aa: CASSPLESTSYEQYF
v_call: TRBV7-2; j_call: TRBJ2-1; cdr3_length: 14; cdr3_aa: CASSSLSWSNEQFF
v_call: TRBV5-5; j_call: TRBJ2-5; cdr3_length: 14; cdr3_aa: CASSFDLGRETQYF
v_call: TRBV18; j_call: TRBJ1-1; cdr3_length: 18; cdr3_aa: CASSPWSGTPKWDTEAFF
v_call: TRBV28; j_call: TRBJ2-1; cdr3_length: 12; cdr3_aa: CASSSRVDEQFF
v_call: TRBV30; j_call: TRBJ2-1; cdr3_length: 15; cdr3_aa: CAWSVPSAGRNEQFF
v_call: TRBV5-1; j_call: TRBJ1-1; cdr3_length: 16; cdr3_aa: CASSRGSGPRNTEAFF
v_call: TRBV6-5; j_call: TRBJ1-2; cdr3_length: 15; cdr3_aa: CASRAGSSHRYGYTF
v_call: TRBV30; j_call: TRBJ2-3; cdr3_length: 15; cdr3_aa: CAWSVASGFTDTQYF
v_call: TRBV2; j_call: TRBJ1-1; cdr3_length: 15; cdr3_aa: CASRPGHSTNTEAFF
v_call: TRBV3-1/TRBV3-2; j_call: TRBJ2-1; cdr3_length: 17; cdr3_aa: CASSRGGPSGTYNEQFF
v_call: TRBV28; j_call: TRBJ2-7; cdr3_length: 14; cdr3_aa: CASSLPRGRNEQYF
v_call: TRBV7-8; j_call: TRBJ2-5; cdr3_length: 14; cdr3_aa: CASSQTVYQETQYF
v_call: TRBV19; j_call: TRBJ2-3; cdr3_length: 16; cdr3_aa: CASSITAGGWTDTQYF
v_call: TRBV9; j_call: TRBJ1-1; cdr3_length: 14; cdr3_aa: CASSPRGLEAEAFF
v_call: TRBV29-1; j_call: TRBJ2-7; cdr3_length: 12; cdr3_aa: CSVELLGREQYF
v_call: TRBV7-2; j_call: TRBJ2-7; cdr3_length: 14; cdr3_aa: CASSQTDREPLEYF
v_call: TRBV11-2; j_call: TRBJ2-7; cdr3_length: 15; cdr3_aa: CASSSFDRGLYEQYF
v_call: TRBV11-2; j_call: TRBJ2-5; cdr3_length: 16; cdr3_aa: CASNLPLLAGRETQYF
v_call: TRBV6-5; j_call: TRBJ2-7; cdr3_length: 13; cdr3_aa: CAAWRGQPYEQYF
v_call: TRBV9; j_call: TRBJ2-3; cdr3_length: 18; cdr3_aa: CASSLTEPRDRVADTQYF
v_call: TRBV18; j_call: TRBJ1-1; cdr3_length: 14; cdr3_aa: CASSPYTGETEAFF
v_call: TRBV13; j_call: TRBJ2-7; cdr3_length: 13; cdr3_aa: CASSLGPGYEQYF
v_call: TRBV2; j_call: TRBJ2-1; cdr3_length: 11; cdr3_aa: CASSAYNEQFF
v_call: TRBV5-1; j_call: TRBJ1-2; cdr3_length: 13; cdr3_aa: CASSPRTGYGYTF
v_call: TRBV5-1; j_call: TRBJ2-7; cdr3_length: 14; cdr3_aa: CASSKQGSAYEQYF
v_call: TRBV27; j_call: TRBJ1-2; cdr3_length: 15; cdr3_aa: CASRPPGTGGFGYTF
v_call: TRBV15; j_call: TRBJ2-3; cdr3_length: 16; cdr3_aa: CATSRTSGSSVDTQYF
v_call: TRBV5-1; j_call: TRBJ2-2; cdr3_length: 14; cdr3_aa: CASSLGTGSGELFF
v_call: TRBV10-1; j_call: TRBJ1-1; cdr3_length: 13; cdr3_aa: CASIDRPGTEAFF
v_call: TRBV28; j_call: TRBJ2-7; cdr3_length: 10; cdr3_aa: CASSNYEQYF
v_call: TRBV19; j_call: TRBJ2-5; cdr3_length: 15; cdr3_aa: CASSALAGGGETQYF
v_call: TRBV7-9; j_call: TRBJ2-1; cdr3_length: 15; cdr3_aa: CASSGDTSSYNEQFF
v_call: TRBV30; j_call: TRBJ2-3; cdr3_length: 14; cdr3_aa: CAWSEPGGRNTQYF
v_call: TRBV5-1; j_call: TRBJ1-2; cdr3_length: 13; cdr3_aa: CASSEQTGYGYTF
v_call: TRBV11-2; j_call: TRBJ1-4; cdr3_length: 12; cdr3_aa: CASRETGEKLFF
v_call: TRBV13; j_call: TRBJ2-2; cdr3_length: 13; cdr3_aa: CASSSNRYGELFF
v_call: TRBV24-1; j_call: TRBJ1-5; cdr3_length: 15; cdr3_aa: CATSDKTGYNQPQHF
v_call: TRBV9; j_call: TRBJ1-2; cdr3_length: 13; cdr3_aa: CASSQKTGYGYTF
v_call: TRBV28; j_call: TRBJ2-7; cdr3_length: 16; cdr3_aa: CASSLFVIAGASEQYF
v_call: TRBV27; j_call: TRBJ1-3; cdr3_length: 14; cdr3_aa: CASSSTGAGNTIYF
v_call: TRBV19; j_call: TRBJ2-1; cdr3_length: 16; cdr3_aa: CASSPGQTSSYNEQFF